The sequence of this T cell receptor (beta chain) was determined in a study of control samples from healthy donors and cancer patients. The CDR3 covers 14 residues. Germline lookup yields CDR1 MGHRA and CDR2 YSYEKL. V lost 1 base to trimming and J lost 5 bases, with 11 bases between them. The assay was immunoSEQ multiplex PCR, and TCRdb's table has in-frame clones only and misses some. The sample shows hundreds of thousands of clones, approximately 90% of them seen only once. The sample taken for sequencing was PBMCs. The source is a man aged 40-49 years with head and neck cancer. The chain carries TRBV4-1 and TRBJ2-5; no clear D gene. The CDR3 sequence: CASSQVDGDETQYF. As DNA, the CDR3 is TGCGCCAGCAGCCAAGTTGATGGGGATGAGACCCAGTACTTC.